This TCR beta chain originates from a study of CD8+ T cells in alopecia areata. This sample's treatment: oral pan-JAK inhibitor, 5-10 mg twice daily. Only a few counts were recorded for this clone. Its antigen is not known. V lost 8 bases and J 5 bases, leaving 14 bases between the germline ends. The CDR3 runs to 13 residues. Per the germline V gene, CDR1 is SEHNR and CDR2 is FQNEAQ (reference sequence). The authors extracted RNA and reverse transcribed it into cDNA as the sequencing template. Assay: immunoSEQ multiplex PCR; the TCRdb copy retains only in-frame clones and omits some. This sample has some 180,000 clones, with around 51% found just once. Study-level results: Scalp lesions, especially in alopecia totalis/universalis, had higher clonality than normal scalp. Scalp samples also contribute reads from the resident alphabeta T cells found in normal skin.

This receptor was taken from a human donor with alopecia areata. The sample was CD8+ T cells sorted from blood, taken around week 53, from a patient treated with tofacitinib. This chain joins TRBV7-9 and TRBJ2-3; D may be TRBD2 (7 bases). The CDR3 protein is CASRGGAGDTQYF. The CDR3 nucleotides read TGTGCCAGCCGAGGGGGGGCCGGAGATACGCAGTATTTT.